This TCR beta chain came from a study of blood T cell repertoires in COVID-19. Study overall: From the United States, Italy and Spain came samples of acute and convalescent COVID-19. PBMCs, B-cell-depleted T cells, or T cells were the source of the cDNA or gDNA that made up the material.

Assay used: immunoSEQ multiplex PCR; TCRdb lists only in-frame clones, some missing. The data show 50,000 to 65,000 clones, 89% seen once. Per the germline V gene, CDR1 is SQVTM and CDR2 is ANQGSEA. This CDR3 spans 14 amino acids. V lost 6 bases and J 5 bases, leaving 16 bases between the germline ends. The sequenced sample was peripheral blood. The chain is built from TRBV29-1 and TRBJ1-4; D remains unclear. This receptor was identified in a man aged 60-69 years with active COVID-19. Written as DNA, the CDR3 is TGCAGCGTCGCCCAGAGTGGAGTAAATGAAAAACTGTTTTTT. It specifies CSVAQSGVNEKLFF.